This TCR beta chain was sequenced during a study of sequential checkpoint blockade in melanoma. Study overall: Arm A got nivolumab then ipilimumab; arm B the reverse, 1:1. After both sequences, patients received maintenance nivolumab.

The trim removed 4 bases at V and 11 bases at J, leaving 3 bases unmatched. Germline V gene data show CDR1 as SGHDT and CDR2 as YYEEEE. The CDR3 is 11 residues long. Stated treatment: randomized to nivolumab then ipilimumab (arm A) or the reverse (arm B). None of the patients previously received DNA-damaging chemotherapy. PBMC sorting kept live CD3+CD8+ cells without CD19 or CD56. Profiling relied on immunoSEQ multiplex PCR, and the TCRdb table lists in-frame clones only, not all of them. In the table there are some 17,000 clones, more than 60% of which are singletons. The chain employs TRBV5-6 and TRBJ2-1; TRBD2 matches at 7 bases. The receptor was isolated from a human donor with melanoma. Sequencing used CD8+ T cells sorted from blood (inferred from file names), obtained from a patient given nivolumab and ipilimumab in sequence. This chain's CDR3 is CASSGGVKQFF. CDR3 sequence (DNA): TGTGCCAGCAGCGGGGGGGTTAAGCAGTTCTTC.